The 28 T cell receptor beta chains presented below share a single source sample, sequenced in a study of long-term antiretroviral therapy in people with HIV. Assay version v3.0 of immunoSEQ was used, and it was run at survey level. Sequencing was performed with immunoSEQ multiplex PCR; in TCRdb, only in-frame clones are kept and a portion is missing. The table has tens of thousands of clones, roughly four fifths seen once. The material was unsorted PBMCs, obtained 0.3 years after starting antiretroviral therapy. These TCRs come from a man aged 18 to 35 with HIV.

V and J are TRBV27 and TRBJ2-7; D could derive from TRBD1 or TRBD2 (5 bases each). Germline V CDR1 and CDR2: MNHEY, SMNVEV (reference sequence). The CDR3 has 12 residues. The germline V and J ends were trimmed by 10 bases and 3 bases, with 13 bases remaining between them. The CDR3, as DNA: TGTGCCACCCGAGGGGCCCACTACGAGCAGTACTTC. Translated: CATRGAHYEQYF.

CDR3 in amino acids: CASSLRGESTDTQYF. CDR3 DNA sequence: TGTGCCAGCAGCCTCCGGGGTGAGAGCACAGATACGCAGTATTTT. The J gene is TRBJ2-3, the V gene TRBV2; tentative D call: TRBD2 (5 bases). Trimming removed 6 bases from V and 0 bases from J, with 13 bases in between. This CDR3 has 15 amino acids. The germline V gene has CDR1 SNHLY and CDR2 FYNNEI. The entire variable domain, with the rest obtained from reference TRBV2 and TRBJ2-3, is as follows: EPEVTQTPSHQVTQMGQEVILRCVPISNHLYFYWYRQILGQKVEFLVSFYNNEISEKSEIFDDQFSVERPDGSNFTLKIRSTKLEDSAMYFCASSLRGESTDTQYFGPGTRLTVL.

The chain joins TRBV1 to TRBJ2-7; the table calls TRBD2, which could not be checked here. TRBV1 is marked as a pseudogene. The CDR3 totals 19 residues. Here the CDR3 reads CTSSRPLAAHHKESYEQYF. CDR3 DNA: TGCACCAGCAGCCGACCCTTAGCGGCCCACCATAAAGAATCCTACGAGCAGTACTTC.

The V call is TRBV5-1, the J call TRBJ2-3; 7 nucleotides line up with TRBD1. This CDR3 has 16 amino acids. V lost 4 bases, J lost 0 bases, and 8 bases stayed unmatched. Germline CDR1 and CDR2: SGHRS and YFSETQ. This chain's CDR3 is CASSIGTVASTDTQYF. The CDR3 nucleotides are TGCGCCAGCAGCATCGGGACAGTTGCTAGCACAGATACGCAGTATTTT. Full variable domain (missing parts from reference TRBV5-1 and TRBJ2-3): KAGVTQTPRYLIKTRGQQVTLSCSPISGHRSVSWYQQTPGQGLQFLFEYFSETQRNKGNFPGRFSGRQFSNSRSEMNVSTLELGDSALYLCASSIGTVASTDTQYFGPGTRLTVL.

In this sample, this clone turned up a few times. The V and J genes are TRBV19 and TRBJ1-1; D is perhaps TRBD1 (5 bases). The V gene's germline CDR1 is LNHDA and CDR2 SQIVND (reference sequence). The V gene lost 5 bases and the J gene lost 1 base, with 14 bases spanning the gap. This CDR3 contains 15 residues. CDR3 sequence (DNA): TGTGCCAGTAGTGACGTAACAGGAGGGAACACTGAAGCTTTCTTT. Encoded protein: CASSDVTGGNTEAFF.

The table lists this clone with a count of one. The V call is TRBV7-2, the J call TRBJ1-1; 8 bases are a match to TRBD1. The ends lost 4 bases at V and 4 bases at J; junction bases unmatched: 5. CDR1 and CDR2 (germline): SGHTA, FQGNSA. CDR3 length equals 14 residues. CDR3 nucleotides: TGTGCCAGCAGCTATAGAGGACAGGGCACTGAAGCTTTCTTT. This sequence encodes CASSYRGQGTEAFF. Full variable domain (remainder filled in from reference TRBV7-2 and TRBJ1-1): GAGVSQSPSNKVTEKGKDVELRCDPISGHTALYWYRQSLGQGLEFLIYFQGNSAPDKSGLPSDRFSAERTGGSVSTLTIQRTQQEDSAVYLCASSYRGQGTEAFFGQGTRLTVV.

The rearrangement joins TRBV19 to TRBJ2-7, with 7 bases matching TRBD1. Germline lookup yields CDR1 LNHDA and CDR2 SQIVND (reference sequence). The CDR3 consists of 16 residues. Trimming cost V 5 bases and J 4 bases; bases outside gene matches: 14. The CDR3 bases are TGTGCCAGTAGTTCCCCTCCAGCAGGGGGTAGGTACGAGCAGTACTTC. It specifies CASSSPPAGGRYEQYF.

CDR3 DNA: TGCGCCAGCAGCACGGTCCTTAGCCCCAAATCCTACAATGAGCAGTTCTTC. This sequence encodes CASSTVLSPKSYNEQFF. V usage is TRBV4-1 and J usage is TRBJ2-1; D call uncertain. The CDR3 contains 17 residues. With 5 bases removed from V and 1 base from J, the gap between germline ends came to 18 bases. Germline assignment: CDR1 MGHRA and CDR2 YSYEKL.

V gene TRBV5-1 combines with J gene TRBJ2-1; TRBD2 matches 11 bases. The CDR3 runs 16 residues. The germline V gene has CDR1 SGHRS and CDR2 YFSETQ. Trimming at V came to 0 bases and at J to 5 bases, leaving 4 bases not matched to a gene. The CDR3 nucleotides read TGCGCCAGCAGCTTGGCCGCTAGCGGGGGGAACAATGAGCAGTTCTTC. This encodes CASSLAASGGNNEQFF.

In nucleotides, the CDR3 is TGTGCCAGCACCCTCGTCTTAACTAATGAAAAACTGTTTTTT. Residues: CASTLVLTNEKLFF. The rearrangement joins TRBV7-6 to TRBJ1-4; D is ambiguous. The CDR3 is 14 residues long. Trimming cost V 7 bases and J 1 base, with 10 bases left between them. CDR1 and CDR2 from the germline V gene are SGHVS and FNYEAQ.

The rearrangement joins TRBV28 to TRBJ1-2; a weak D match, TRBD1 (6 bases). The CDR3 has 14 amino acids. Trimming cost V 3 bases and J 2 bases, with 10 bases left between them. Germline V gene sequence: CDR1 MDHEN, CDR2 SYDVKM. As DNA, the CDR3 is TGTGCCAGCAGTTTGTCGCAGGGGAACTATGGCTACACCTTC. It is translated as CASSLSQGNYGYTF.

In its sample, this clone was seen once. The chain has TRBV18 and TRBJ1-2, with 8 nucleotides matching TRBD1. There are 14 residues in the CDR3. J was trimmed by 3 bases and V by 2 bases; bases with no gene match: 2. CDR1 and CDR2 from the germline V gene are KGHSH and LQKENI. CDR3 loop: CASSPKGQDYGYTF. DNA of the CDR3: TGTGCCAGCTCACCAAAGGGACAGGACTATGGCTACACCTTC.

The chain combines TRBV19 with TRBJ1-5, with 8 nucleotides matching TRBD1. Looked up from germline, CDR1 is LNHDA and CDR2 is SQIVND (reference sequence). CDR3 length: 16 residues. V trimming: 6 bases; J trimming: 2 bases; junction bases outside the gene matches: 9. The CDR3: CASSYSPGQGNQPQHF. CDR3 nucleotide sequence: TGTGCCAGTAGCTACTCCCCGGGACAGGGCAATCAGCCCCAGCATTTT.

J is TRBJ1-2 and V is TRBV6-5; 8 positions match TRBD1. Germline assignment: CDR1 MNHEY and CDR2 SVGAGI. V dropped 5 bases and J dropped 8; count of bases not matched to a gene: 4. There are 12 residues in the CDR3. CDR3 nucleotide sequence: TGTGCCAGCAGTAGGGACAGGAGAGGCTACACCTTC. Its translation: CASSRDRRGYTF.

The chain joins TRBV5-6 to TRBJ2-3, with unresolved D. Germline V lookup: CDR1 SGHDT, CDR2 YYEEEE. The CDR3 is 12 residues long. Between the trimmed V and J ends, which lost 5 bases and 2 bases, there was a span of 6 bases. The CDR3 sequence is CASRANTDTQYF. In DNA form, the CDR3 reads TGTGCCAGCAGGGCCAACACAGATACGCAGTATTTT. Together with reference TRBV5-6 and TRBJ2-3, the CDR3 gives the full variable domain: DAGVTQSPTHLIKTRGQQVTLRCSPKSGHDTVSWYQQALGQGPQFIFQYYEEEERQRGNFPDRFSGHQFPNYSSELNVNALLLGDSALYLCASRANTDTQYFGPGTRLTVL.

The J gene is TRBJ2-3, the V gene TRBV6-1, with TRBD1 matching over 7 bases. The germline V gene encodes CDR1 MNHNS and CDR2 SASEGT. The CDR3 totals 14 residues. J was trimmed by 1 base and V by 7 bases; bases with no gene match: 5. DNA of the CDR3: TGTGCCAGCAAAGAGGGGGCTGGCACAGATACGCAGTATTTT. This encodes CASKEGAGTDTQYF.

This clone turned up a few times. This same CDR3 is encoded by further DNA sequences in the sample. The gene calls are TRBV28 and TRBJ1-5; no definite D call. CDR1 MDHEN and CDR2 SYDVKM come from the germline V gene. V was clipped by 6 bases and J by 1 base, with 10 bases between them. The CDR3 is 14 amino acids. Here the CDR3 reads CASSPPSSNQPQHF. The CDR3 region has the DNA TGTGCCAGCAGCCCGCCCTCGAGCAATCAGCCCCAGCATTTT. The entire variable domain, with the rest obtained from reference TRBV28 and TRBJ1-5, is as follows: DVKVTQSSRYLVKRTGEKVFLECVQDMDHENMFWYRQDPGLGLRLIYFSYDVKMKEKGDIPEGYSVSREKKERFSLILESASTNQTSMYLCASSPPSSNQPQHFGDGTRLSIL.

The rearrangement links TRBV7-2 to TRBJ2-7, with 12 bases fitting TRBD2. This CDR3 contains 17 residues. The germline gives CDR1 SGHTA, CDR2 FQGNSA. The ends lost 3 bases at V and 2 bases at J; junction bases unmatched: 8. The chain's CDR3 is CASSFHGLAGQTYEQYF. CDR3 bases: TGTGCCAGCAGCTTTCATGGACTAGCGGGACAGACCTACGAGCAGTACTTC.

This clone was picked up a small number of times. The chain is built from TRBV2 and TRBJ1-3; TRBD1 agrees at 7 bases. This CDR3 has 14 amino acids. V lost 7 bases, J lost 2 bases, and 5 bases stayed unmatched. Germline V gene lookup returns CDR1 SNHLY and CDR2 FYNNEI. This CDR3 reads CASKQQGPGNTIYF. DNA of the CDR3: TGTGCCAGCAAGCAACAGGGGCCTGGAAACACCATATATTTT. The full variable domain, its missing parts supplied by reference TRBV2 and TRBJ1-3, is EPEVTQTPSHQVTQMGQEVILRCVPISNHLYFYWYRQILGQKVEFLVSFYNNEISEKSEIFDDQFSVERPDGSNFTLKIRSTKLEDSAMYFCASKQQGPGNTIYFGEGSWLTVV.

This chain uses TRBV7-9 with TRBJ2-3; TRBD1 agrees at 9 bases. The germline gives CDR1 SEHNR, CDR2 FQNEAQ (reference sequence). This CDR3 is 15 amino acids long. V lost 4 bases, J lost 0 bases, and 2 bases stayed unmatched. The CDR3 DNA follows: TGTGCCAGCAGCTCGGACAGGGGCAGCACAGATACGCAGTATTTT. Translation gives CASSSDRGSTDTQYF.

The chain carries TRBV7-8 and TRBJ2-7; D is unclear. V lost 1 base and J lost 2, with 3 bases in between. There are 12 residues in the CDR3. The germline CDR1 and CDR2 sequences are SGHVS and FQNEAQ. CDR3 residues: CASSLEPYEQYF. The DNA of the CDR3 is TGTGCCAGCAGCTTAGAACCCTACGAGCAGTACTTC. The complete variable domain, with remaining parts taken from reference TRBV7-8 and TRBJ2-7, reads GAGVSQSPRYKVAKRGQDVALRCDPISGHVSLFWYQQALGQGPEFLTYFQNEAQLDKSGLPSDRFFAERPEGSVSTLKIQRTQQEDSAVYLCASSLEPYEQYFGPGTRLTVT.

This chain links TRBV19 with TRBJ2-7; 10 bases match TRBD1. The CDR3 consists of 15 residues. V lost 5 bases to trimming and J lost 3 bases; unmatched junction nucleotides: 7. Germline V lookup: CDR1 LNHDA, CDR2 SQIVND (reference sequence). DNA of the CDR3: TGTGCCAGTAGTTCCGGACAGGGGGTAGTCTACGAGCAGTACTTC. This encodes CASSSGQGVVYEQYF.

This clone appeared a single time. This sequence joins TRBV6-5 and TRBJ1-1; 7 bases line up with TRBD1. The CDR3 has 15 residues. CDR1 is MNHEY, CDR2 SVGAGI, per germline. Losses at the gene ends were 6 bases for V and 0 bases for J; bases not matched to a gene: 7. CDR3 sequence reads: CASSQTGALNTEAFF. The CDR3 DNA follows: TGTGCCAGCAGCCAAACAGGGGCCTTGAACACTGAAGCTTTCTTT.

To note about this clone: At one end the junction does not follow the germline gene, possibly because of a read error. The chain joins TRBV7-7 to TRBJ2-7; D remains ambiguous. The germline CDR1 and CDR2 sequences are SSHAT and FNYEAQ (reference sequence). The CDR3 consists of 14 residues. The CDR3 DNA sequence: TGTGCTAGCAGCTTGGACGCCCACACCGACGAGCAGTACTTC. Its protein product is CASSLDAHTDEQYF.

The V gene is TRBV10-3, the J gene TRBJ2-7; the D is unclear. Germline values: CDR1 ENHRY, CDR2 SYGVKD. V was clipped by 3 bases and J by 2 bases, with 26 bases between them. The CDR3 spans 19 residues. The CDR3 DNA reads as TGTGCCATCAGTGAAACCGTTGGAGTAGCTGGAGTGGTGACCTACGAGCAGTACTTC. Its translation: CAISETVGVAGVVTYEQYF.

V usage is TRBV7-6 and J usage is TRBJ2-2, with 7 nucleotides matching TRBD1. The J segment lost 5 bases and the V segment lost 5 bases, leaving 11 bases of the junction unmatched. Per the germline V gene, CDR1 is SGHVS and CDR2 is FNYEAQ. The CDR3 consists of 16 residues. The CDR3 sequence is CASSPNRGPSTGELFF. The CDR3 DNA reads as TGTGCCAGCAGCCCCAACAGGGGCCCTTCGACCGGGGAGCTGTTTTTT.

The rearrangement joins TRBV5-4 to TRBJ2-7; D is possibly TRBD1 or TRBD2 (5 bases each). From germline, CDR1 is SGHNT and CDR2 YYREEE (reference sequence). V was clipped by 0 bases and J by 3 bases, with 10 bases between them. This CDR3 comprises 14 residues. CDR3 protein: CASSLGGMGYEQYF. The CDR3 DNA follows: TGTGCCAGCAGCTTGGGGGGGATGGGCTACGAGCAGTACTTC.

In DNA, the CDR3 is TGTGCCAGCAGCTTGGCCTTTGGCGAGAACACTGAAGCTTTCTTT. This codes for CASSLAFGENTEAFF. The chain joins TRBV5-4 to TRBJ1-1, with D unresolved. Trimming left V 0 bases short and J 1 base short, with 10 bases between. The germline CDR1 and CDR2 sequences are SGHNT and YYREEE (reference sequence). The CDR3 runs to 15 residues.